The 11 T cell receptor beta chains listed next were all sequenced from one sample in a study of tumor-infiltrating lymphocytes in primary liver carcinoma. Starting from 500 ng of total RNA, TCR beta cDNA was produced with a primer in the constant region. What produced the TCR beta libraries was three nested multiplex PCR rounds using slightly modified ARM-PCR. The first two PCR rounds used TRBV1-TRBV30 forward primers with a C-beta reverse primer, nine to eleven cycles each. TCRdb reanalysed the multiplex PCR reads using MiXCR and keeps one entry per CDR3 protein. The data contain about 330,000 distinct CDR3 sequences, roughly two thirds of them seen just once; the ten biggest clones take up about 6.3%. The researchers obtained blood RNA from unsorted whole blood and also extracted germline DNA. Sample: peripheral blood. The receptors shown here come from a man aged 40-50 years with primary liver carcinoma and hepatitis B virus infection.

With respect to this clonotype: The junction and the germline gene differ at one end; a read error may be behind it. The chain couples TRBV11-2 to TRBJ1-2, with a tentative D call TRBD1 (5 bases). This CDR3 region has 13 residues. The germline CDR1 and CDR2 sequences are SGHAT and FQNNGV. The CDR3 DNA reads as TGTGCCAGCAGTTTGCAGGGATTACGTGGCTACACATTC. It yields the protein CASSLQGLRGYTF.

This clonotype was observed many times. The chain carries TRBV11-2 and TRBJ2-1, with 12 bases lining up with TRBD2. CDR3 size: 19 residues. Germline CDR1 reads SGHAT; CDR2 reads FQNNGV. Trimming cost V 5 bases and J 0 bases; bases outside gene matches: 11. The CDR3 region is CASSTRLAGAILSYNEQFF. The CDR3 DNA reads as TGTGCCAGCAGCACACGACTAGCGGGAGCGATTCTCTCCTACAATGAGCAGTTCTTC.

This clonotype occurred many times. This rearrangement joins TRBV12-3 or TRBV12-4 to TRBJ2-5; perhaps TRBD2 as D (5 bases). V was trimmed by 1 base and J by 2 bases, leaving 17 bases between them. The CDR3 totals 17 residues. CDR3 DNA: TGTGCCAGCAGTTTAGGTTCTTCGGGGTTCTTTCAAGAGACCCAGTACTTC. Protein sequence: CASSLGSSGFFQETQYF.

As regards this clonotype: A single base separates this from a much larger clone, so it may be a read error. As the CDR3 is not closed by the conserved phenylalanine or tryptophan, this likely results from a read error. The chain has TRBV5-6 and TRBJ2-2; D is unclear. Germline assignment: CDR1 SGHDT and CDR2 YYEEEE. The CDR3 is 15 residues long. V lost 0 bases and J lost 3, with 9 bases in between. CDR3 amino acids: CASSLADRDTGELFL. Written as DNA, the CDR3 is TGTGCCAGCAGCTTGGCCGATAGGGACACCGGGGAGCTGTTTCTT.

This clonotype was counted ten times or more. The chain couples TRBV5-4 to TRBJ2-1, with a tentative D call TRBD2 (6 bases). CDR1 and CDR2 (germline): SGHNT, YYREEE (reference sequence). The CDR3 is 18 residues long. Trimming removed 4 bases at V and 0 bases at J, with 20 bases between. This CDR3 reads CASSPRLVGSTSYNEQFF. The CDR3 nucleotides read TGTGCCAGCAGCCCTAGGTTGGTCGGGAGTACCTCCTACAATGAGCAGTTCTTC. The full variable domain, with the rest looked up from reference TRBV5-4 and TRBJ2-1, is ETGVTQSPTHLIKTRGQQVTLRCSSQSGHNTVSWYQQALGQGPQFIFQYYREEENGRGNFPPRFSGLQFPNYSSELNVNALELDDSALYLCASSPRLVGSTSYNEQFFGPGTRLTVL.

About this clonotype itself: A single base separates this from a much larger clone, so it may be a read error. The chain joins TRBV12-5 to TRBJ2-2; no definite D call. The germline gives CDR1 LGHNT, CDR2 FRNRAP. The CDR3 is 14 residues long. V shed 2 bases and J shed 2 bases, with 6 bases lying between them. The CDR3 coding sequence is TGTGCTAGTGGTTTGTTCACCAACACCGGGGAGCTGTTTTTT. Amino acids: CASGLFTNTGELFF. Combining the CDR3 with reference TRBV12-5 and TRBJ2-2 gives the whole variable domain DARVTQTPRHKVTEMGQEVTMRCQPILGHNTVFWYRQTMMQGLELLAYFRNRAPLDDSGMPKDRFSAEMPDATLATLKIQPSEPRDSAVYFCASGLFTNTGELFFGEGSRLTVL.

This clonotype occurred a few times. The genes are TRBV18 and TRBJ1-1; 7 nucleotides line up with TRBD1. The CDR3 consists of 13 residues. From germline, CDR1 is KGHSH and CDR2 LQKENI. The junction had 6 bases not matched to a gene; V was cut back by 0 bases and J by 11 bases. This chain's CDR3 is CASSPPRQGIAFF. In nucleotides, the CDR3 is TGTGCCAGCTCACCACCGCGACAGGGAATTGCTTTCTTT.

The chain joins TRBV30 to TRBJ1-2, with 7 bases lining up with TRBD1. CDR3 length equals 13 residues. V was clipped by 4 bases and J by 3 bases; unmatched bases: 5. CDR1 is GTSNPN, CDR2 SVGIG, per germline (reference sequence). CDR3 nucleotides: TGTGCCTGGAAAGTCAGGGGGTACTATGGCTACACCTTC. It translates to CAWKVRGYYGYTF. Supplemented by reference TRBV30 and TRBJ1-2, the full variable domain reads SQTIHQWPATLVQPVGSPLSLECTVEGTSNPNLYWYRQAAGRGLQLLFYSVGIGQISSEVPQNLSASRPQDRQFILSSKKLLLSDSGFYLCAWKVRGYYGYTFGSGTRLTVV.

Note on this clonotype: Just one base apart from a much larger clone, this may be a read error. The gene calls are TRBV12-3 or TRBV12-4 and TRBJ2-1; no clear D gene. CDR3 size: 11 residues. The DNA of the CDR3 is TGTGCCAGCAGTTATTACGATGACCAGTTCTTC. Amino acids: CASSYYDDQFF.

About this clonotype: A read error may be the cause here, since a much bigger clone is one base away. This rearrangement joins TRBV29-1 to TRBJ1-4, with D tentatively TRBD1 (5 bases). The ends were cut back, 6 bases at V and 6 bases at J, with 8 bases in the middle. In germline, CDR1 is SQVTM, CDR2 ANQGSEA. There are 11 residues in the CDR3. CDR3 loop: CSVTQDEKLFF. CDR3 in DNA: TGCAGCGTAACACAGGATGAAAAACTGTTTTTT.

A remark on this clonotype: Just one base apart from a much larger clone, this may be a read error. The genes are TRBV6-1 and TRBJ2-7; the D is unclear. This CDR3 has 13 amino acids. Germline V gene sequence: CDR1 MNHNS, CDR2 SASEGT. Trimming took off 5 bases at V and 3 bases at J, with 11 bases between the two ends. The CDR3 DNA follows: TGTGCCAGCAGTCGGAATATCCACTACGAGCAGTACTTC. Translated: CASSRNIHYEQYF.